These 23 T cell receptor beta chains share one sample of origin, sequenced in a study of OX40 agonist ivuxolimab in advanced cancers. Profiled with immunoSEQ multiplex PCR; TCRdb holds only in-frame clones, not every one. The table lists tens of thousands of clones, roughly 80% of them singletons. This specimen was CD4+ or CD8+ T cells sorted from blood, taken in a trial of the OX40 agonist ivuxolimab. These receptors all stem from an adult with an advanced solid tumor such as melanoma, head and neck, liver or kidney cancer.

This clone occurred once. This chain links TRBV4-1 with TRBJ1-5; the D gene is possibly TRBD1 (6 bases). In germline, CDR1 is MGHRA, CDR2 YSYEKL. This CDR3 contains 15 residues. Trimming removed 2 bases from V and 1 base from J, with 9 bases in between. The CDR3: CASSQPGQSNQPQHF. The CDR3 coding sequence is TGCGCCAGCAGCCAACCCGGACAGAGCAATCAGCCCCAGCATTTT.

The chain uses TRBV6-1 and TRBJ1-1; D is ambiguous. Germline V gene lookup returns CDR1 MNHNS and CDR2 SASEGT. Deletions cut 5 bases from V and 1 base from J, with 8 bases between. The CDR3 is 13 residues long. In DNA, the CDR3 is TGTGCCAGCAGTCCACAGCAGAACACTGAAGCTTTCTTT. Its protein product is CASSPQQNTEAFF.

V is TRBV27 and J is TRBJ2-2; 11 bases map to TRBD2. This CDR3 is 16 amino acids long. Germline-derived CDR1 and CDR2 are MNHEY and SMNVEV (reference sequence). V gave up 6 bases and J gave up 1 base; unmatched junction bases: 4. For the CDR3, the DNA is TGTGCCAGCAGCCGACTAGCGGGGATGAACACCGGGGAGCTGTTTTTT. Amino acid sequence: CASSRLAGMNTGELFF.

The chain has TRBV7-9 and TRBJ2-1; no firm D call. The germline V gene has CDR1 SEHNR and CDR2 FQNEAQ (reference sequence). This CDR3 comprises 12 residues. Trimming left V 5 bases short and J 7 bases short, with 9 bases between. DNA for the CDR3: TGTGCCAGCAGCCGCTCGGGTAATGAGCAGTTCTTC. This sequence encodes CASSRSGNEQFF.

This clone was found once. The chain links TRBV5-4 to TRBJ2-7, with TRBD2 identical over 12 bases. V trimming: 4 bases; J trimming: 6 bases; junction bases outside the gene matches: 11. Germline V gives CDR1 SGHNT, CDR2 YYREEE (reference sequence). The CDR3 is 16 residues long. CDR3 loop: CASSPGGTSGRSEQYF. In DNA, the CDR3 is TGTGCCAGCAGCCCTGGGGGGACTAGCGGGCGTTCCGAGCAGTACTTC.

As DNA, the CDR3 is TGTGCCAGCAGCTTAGGTATAAGCAATGAGCAGTTCTTC. Amino acids: CASSLGISNEQFF. This rearrangement joins TRBV7-9 to TRBJ2-1; D is unresolved. Germline CDR1 and CDR2: SEHNR and FQNEAQ (reference sequence). Trimming took 1 base from V and 6 from J, leaving 7 bases between them. CDR3 length: 13 residues.

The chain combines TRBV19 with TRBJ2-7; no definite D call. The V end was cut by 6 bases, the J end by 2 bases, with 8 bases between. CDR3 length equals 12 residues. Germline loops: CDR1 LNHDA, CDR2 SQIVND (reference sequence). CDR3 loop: CASSDLPYEQYF. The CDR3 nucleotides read TGTGCCAGTAGCGACTTACCCTACGAGCAGTACTTC.

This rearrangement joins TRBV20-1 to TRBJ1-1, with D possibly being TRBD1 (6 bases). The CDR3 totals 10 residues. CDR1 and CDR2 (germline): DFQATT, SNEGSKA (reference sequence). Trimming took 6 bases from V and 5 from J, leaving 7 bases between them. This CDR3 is CSATGTEAFF. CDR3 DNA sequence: TGCAGTGCCACAGGGACTGAAGCTTTCTTT.

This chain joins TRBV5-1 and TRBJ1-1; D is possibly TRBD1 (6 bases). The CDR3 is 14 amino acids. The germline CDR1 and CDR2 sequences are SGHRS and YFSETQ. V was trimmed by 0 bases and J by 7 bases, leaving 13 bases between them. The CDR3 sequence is CASSLALDRREAFF. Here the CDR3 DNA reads TGCGCCAGCAGCTTGGCCCTAGACAGGCGTGAAGCTTTCTTT.

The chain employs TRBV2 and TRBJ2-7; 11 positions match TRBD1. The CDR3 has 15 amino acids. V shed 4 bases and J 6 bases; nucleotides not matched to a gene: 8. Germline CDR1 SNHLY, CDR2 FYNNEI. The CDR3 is CASSVGTGGTFEQYF. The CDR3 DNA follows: TGTGCCAGCAGTGTGGGGACAGGGGGTACTTTCGAGCAGTACTTC. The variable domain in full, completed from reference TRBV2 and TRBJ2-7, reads EPEVTQTPSHQVTQMGQEVILRCVPISNHLYFYWYRQILGQKVEFLVSFYNNEISEKSEIFDDQFSVERPDGSNFTLKIRSTKLEDSAMYFCASSVGTGGTFEQYFGPGTRLTVT.

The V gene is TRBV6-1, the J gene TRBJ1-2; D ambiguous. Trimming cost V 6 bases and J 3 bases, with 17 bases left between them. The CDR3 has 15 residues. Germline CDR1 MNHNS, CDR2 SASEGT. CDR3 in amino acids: CASRDGLKNHYGYTF. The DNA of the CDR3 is TGTGCCAGCAGGGATGGACTTAAGAACCACTATGGCTACACCTTC.

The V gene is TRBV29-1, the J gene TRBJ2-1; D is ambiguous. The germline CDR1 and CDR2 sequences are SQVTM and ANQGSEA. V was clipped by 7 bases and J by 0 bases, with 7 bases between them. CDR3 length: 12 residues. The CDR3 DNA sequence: TGCAGCGCAGAAAGCTCCTACAATGAGCAGTTCTTC. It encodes CSAESSYNEQFF.

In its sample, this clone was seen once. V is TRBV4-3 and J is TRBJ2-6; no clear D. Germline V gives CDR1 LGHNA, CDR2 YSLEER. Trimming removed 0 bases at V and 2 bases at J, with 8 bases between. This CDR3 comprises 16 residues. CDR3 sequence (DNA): TGCGCCAGCAGCCAAGATCGTCAGACTGGGGCCAACGTCCTGACTTTC. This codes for CASSQDRQTGANVLTF.

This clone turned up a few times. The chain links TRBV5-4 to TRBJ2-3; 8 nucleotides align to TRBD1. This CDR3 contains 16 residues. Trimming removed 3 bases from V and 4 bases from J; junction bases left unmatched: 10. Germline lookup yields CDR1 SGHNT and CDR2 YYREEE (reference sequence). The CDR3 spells CASSYYRDRTSDTQYF. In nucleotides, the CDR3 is TGTGCCAGCAGCTACTACCGGGACAGGACTTCAGATACGCAGTATTTT.

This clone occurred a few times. The CDR3: CASSPVGQGGYEQYF. Written as DNA, the CDR3 is TGTGCCAGCTCACCAGTCGGACAGGGAGGCTACGAGCAGTACTTC. The chain uses TRBV18 and TRBJ2-7; 8 nucleotides line up with TRBD1. In germline, CDR1 is KGHSH, CDR2 LQKENI. The trim removed 2 bases at V and 3 bases at J, leaving 6 bases unmatched. The CDR3 sequence is 15 residues long.

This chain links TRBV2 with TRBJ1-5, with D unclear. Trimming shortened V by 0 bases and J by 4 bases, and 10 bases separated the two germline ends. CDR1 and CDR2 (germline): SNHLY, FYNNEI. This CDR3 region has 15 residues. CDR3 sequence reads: CASSEAQLGNQPQHF. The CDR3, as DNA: TGTGCCAGCAGTGAAGCACAGCTCGGGAATCAGCCCCAGCATTTT.

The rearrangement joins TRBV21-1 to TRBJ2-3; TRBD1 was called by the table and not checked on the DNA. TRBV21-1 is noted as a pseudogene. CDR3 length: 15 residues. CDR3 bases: TGTGCCAGCAGCAAAGATGGGCAGATCACAGATACGCAGTATTTT. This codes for CASSKDGQITDTQYF.

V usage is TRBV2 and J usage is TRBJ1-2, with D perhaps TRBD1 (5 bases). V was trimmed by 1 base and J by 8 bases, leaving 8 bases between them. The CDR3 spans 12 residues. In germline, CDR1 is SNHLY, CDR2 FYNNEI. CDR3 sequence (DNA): TGTGCCAGCAGTGAAGACAGGCGCGGCTACACCTTC. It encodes CASSEDRRGYTF.

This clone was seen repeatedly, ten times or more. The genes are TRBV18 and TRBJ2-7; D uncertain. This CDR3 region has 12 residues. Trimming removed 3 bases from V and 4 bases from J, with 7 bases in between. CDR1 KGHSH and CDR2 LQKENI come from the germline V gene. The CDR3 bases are TGTGCCAGCTCACCGACAAAATACGAGCAGTACTTC. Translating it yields CASSPTKYEQYF. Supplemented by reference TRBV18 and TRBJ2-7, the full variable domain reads NAGVMQNPRHLVRRRGQEARLRCSPMKGHSHVYWYRQLPEEGLKFMVYLQKENIIDESGMPKERFSAEFPKEGPSILRIQQVVRGDSAAYFCASSPTKYEQYFGPGTRLTVT.

Written as DNA, the CDR3 is TGTGCCAGCAGTTTACAAGGGACAAGAGACGACTACACCTTC. Protein: CASSLQGTRDDYTF. The chain joins TRBV6-5 to TRBJ1-2, with a possible D match to TRBD1 (6 bases). The CDR3 sequence is 14 residues long. Between the trimmed V and J ends, which lost 4 bases and 10 bases, there was a span of 19 bases. Germline CDR1 and CDR2: MNHEY and SVGAGI.

The chain's CDR3 is CASSDRRGRTGELFF. The CDR3 region has the DNA TGTGCCAGCAGTGACCGGCGGGGTAGAACCGGGGAGCTGTTTTTT. V and J are TRBV2 and TRBJ2-2; D may be TRBD2 (6 bases). Trimming left V 3 bases short and J 5 bases short, with 13 bases between. CDR3 size: 15 residues. CDR1 and CDR2 from the germline V gene are SNHLY and FYNNEI. Looking up the rest from reference TRBV2 and TRBJ2-2 gives the full variable domain: EPEVTQTPSHQVTQMGQEVILRCVPISNHLYFYWYRQILGQKVEFLVSFYNNEISEKSEIFDDQFSVERPDGSNFTLKIRSTKLEDSAMYFCASSDRRGRTGELFFGEGSRLTVL.

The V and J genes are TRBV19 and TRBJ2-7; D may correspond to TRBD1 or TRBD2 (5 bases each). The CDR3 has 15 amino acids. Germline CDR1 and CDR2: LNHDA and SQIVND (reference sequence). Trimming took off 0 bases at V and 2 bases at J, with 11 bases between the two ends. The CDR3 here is CASSIDLQGPYEQYF. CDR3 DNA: TGTGCCAGTAGTATAGATCTGCAGGGACCCTACGAGCAGTACTTC.

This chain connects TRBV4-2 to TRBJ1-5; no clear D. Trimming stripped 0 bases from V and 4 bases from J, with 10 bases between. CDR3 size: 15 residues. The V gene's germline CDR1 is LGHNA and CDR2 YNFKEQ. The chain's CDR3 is CASSQDRQANQPQHF. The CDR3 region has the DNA TGTGCCAGCAGCCAAGACCGGCAGGCAAATCAGCCCCAGCATTTT.